The 29 T cell receptor beta chains presented below share a single source sample, sequenced in a study of CD8+ T cells in alopecia areata. Cutaneous lymph node cells were pooled, and they were sorted using CD4, CD8alpha, NKG2D, NKG2ACE and other markers. Isolated RNA was reverse transcribed into cDNA used as the sequencing template. Clones were read by immunoSEQ multiplex PCR, and TCRdb kept only the in-frame ones, dropping some. This repertoire lists about 270,000 clones without singletons; 0.9% to 1.5% sits in the top ten. Sequencing used CD4+ T cells sorted from a lymph node. The receptors were gathered from a C3H/HeJ mouse with alopecia areata. MHC haplotype of the strain: H2-k.

Turning to this clone: The listed genes are named as in mouse. Read data end 4 residues before the CDR3 end; the end is taken from the germline J gene. The chain is built from TRBV5 and TRBJ2-7; TRBD2 matches at 9 bases. Per the germline V gene, CDR1 is LGHNA and CDR2 is YNLKQL (reference sequence). V lost 4 bases and J lost 2; bases outside the gene matches: 3. This CDR3 is 14 amino acids long. This chain's CDR3 is CASSPGTGTYEQYF. The covered CDR3 bases are TGTGCCAGCAGCCCCGGGACTGGGACCTAT.

Concerning this clone itself: The gene names here belong to mouse. The CDR3 end lies 4 residues beyond the end of the read and is filled in from the germline J gene. The J gene is TRBJ2-1, the V gene TRBV13-1, with a tentative D call TRBD2 (5 bases). CDR1 is NSHNY and CDR2 is SYGAGN in the germline V gene. The CDR3 runs 15 residues. Trimming left V 1 base short and J 0 bases short, with 8 bases between. The CDR3 bases that were read are TGTGCCAGCAGTGATTTGGGGTATAACTATGCT. Amino acid sequence: CASSDLGYNYA. The entire CDR3 sequence reads CASSDLGYNYAEQFF.

In its sample, this clone was seen a few times. Mouse gene names apply. Sequencing ends 4 residues short of the CDR3 end; the germline J gene provides the rest. V usage is TRBV13-1 and J usage is TRBJ2-1; 10 nucleotides match TRBD1. With 5 bases clipped from V and 1 base from J, the junction kept 6 bases outside the gene matches. Germline CDR1 reads NSHNY; CDR2 reads SYGAGN. This CDR3 is built from 16 residues. Incomplete CDR3 DNA: TGTGCCAGCAGCCAGGGACAGGGGTCCAACTATGCT. Translation gives CASSQGQGSNYA. The whole CDR3 region reads CASSQGQGSNYAEQFF.

As regards this clone: Gene names and germline refer to mouse. The read ends 4 residues before the CDR3 terminus; that terminus is restored from the germline J gene. Different DNA sequences within this sample yield the same CDR3. V and J are TRBV1 and TRBJ2-5, with 14 nucleotides matching TRBD2. The CDR3 spans 17 residues. V trimming: 4 bases; J trimming: 3 bases; junction bases outside the gene matches: 6. The germline CDR1 and CDR2 sequences are NSQYPW and LRSPGD (reference sequence). The DNA read from the CDR3 is TGCACCTGCAGTGGGGGACTGGGGGGGCGCGGGCAAGAC. Amino acid sequence: CTCSGGLGGRGQD. The entire CDR3 sequence reads CTCSGGLGGRGQDTQYF.

This clone was observed a few times. Mouse gene names apply. The read terminates 4 residues before the CDR3 end, so the remaining end is supplied by the germline J gene. This chain uses TRBV31 with TRBJ1-2; 7 positions match TRBD1. This CDR3 comprises 13 residues. The germline V gene has CDR1 GKSSPN and CDR2 SITVG. The J segment lost 1 base and the V segment lost 5 bases, leaving 4 bases of the junction unmatched. Partial CDR3 DNA: TGTGCCTGGGAGGGGGCAGGAAACTCC. Residues: CAWEGAGNS. The CDR3 in its entirety is CAWEGAGNSDYTF.

This clone has more than one count but fewer than ten. Mouse germline and gene names are used. The chain's CDR3 is CASSPLGVNYAEQFF. The sequenced CDR3 bases are TGTGCCAGCAGTCCCCTGGGGGTTAACTATGCT. The rearrangement uses TRBV13-1 and TRBJ2-1; 7 nucleotides align to TRBD2. Read sequence stops 4 residues before the CDR3 end, and the germline J gene provides the missing end. The CDR3 is 15 residues long. The ends lost 4 bases at V and 0 bases at J; junction bases unmatched: 4. Germline V gene sequence: CDR1 NSHNY, CDR2 SYGAGN.

This clone was seen a few times. Gene names are mouse gene names. The DNA ends 4 residues before the CDR3 does, and the rest of the CDR3 is filled in from the germline J gene. The same CDR3 also results from other DNA sequences found in this sample. The chain joins TRBV5 to TRBJ2-1; a possible D gene is TRBD2 (5 bases). The CDR3 length is 15 residues. CDR1 is LGHNA and CDR2 is YNLKQL in the germline V gene (reference sequence). V dropped 2 bases and J dropped 0 bases, with 8 bases sitting between them. The sequenced part of the CDR3 DNA is TGTGCCAGCAGCCAACTGGGATATAACTATGCT. This encodes CASSQLGYNYA. The complete CDR3 reads CASSQLGYNYAEQFF.

This clone appeared a few times. Gene and germline names: mouse. The CDR3 extends 4 residues past the end of the read, so its final part is completed from the germline J gene. The V and J genes are TRBV19 and TRBJ2-5; D is possibly TRBD1 (7 bases). There are 14 residues in the CDR3. Germline CDR1 and CDR2: FNHDT and SITEND (reference sequence). This CDR3 is CASSIGGGRDTQYF. The sequenced CDR3 bases are TGTGCCAGCAGTATTGGAGGGGGCCGGGAC. Supplemented by reference TRBV19 and TRBJ2-5, the full variable domain reads GGIITQTPKFLIGQEGQKLTLKCQQNFNHDTMYWYRQDSGKGLRLIYYSITENDLQKGDLSEGYDASREKKSSFSLTVTSAQKNEMAVFLCASSIGGGRDTQYFGPGTRLLVL.

Of note for this clone: Mouse germline and gene names are used. The read halts 3 residues ahead of the CDR3 end, with the missing end drawn from the germline J gene. The rearrangement uses TRBV5 and TRBJ1-6; the match to TRBD1 covers 9 bases. TRBJ1-6 is recorded as an ORF, its role being uncertain. Trimming cost V 0 bases and J 10 bases; bases outside gene matches: 4. The CDR3 totals 15 residues. Looked up from germline, CDR1 is LGHNA and CDR2 is YNLKQL (reference sequence). CDR3 protein: CASSQETGGLSPLYF. The sequenced CDR3 bases are TGTGCCAGCAGCCAAGAAACAGGGGGCTTGTCGCCC.

This clone was found a few times. Germline and genes here are mouse. The CDR3 end is not reached by the read, which stops 4 residues before it; the germline J gene fills it in. This chain uses TRBV5 with TRBJ2-5, with TRBD1 matching over 8 bases. Germline V lookup: CDR1 LGHNA, CDR2 YNLKQL (reference sequence). CDR3 length: 13 residues. CDR3 DNA (partial): TGTGCCAGCAGCACAGGGGGAAGGGAC. Its protein product is CASSTGGRD. The complete CDR3 reads CASSTGGRDTQYF.

Comments on this clone: The gene names given are mouse names. Read data end 4 residues before the CDR3 end; the end is taken from the germline J gene. This chain joins TRBV19 and TRBJ2-4; 10 bases align to TRBD2. Germline CDR1 FNHDT, CDR2 SITEND (reference sequence). CDR3 length: 15 residues. Germline trimming cut 5 bases from V and 0 bases from J; bases unmatched to any gene: 3. CDR3 in amino acids: CASRRDWGSQNTLYF. CDR3 DNA (partial): TGTGCCAGCAGGCGGGACTGGGGTAGTCAAAAC.

Of note for this clone: Genes here carry mouse names. The read is 4 residues too short to cover the CDR3 end, so that end is filled in from the germline J gene. The chain employs TRBV19 and TRBJ2-3; D might be TRBD1 (6 bases). Between the trimmed V and J ends, which lost 1 base and 4 bases, there was a span of 10 bases. Germline V gene sequence: CDR1 FNHDT, CDR2 SITEND (reference sequence). This CDR3 comprises 14 residues. The CDR3 protein is CASSISRGSETLYF. The CDR3 DNA, read in part, is TGTGCCAGCAGTATAAGCAGGGGTTCAGAA.

Note on this clone: The germline and genes are mouse ones. The read ends 4 residues early relative to the CDR3; the germline J gene fills the gap. The chain uses TRBV1 and TRBJ2-5; 12 bases map to TRBD2. The CDR3 covers 16 residues. Trimming at V came to 4 bases and at J to 0 bases, leaving 2 bases not matched to a gene. CDR1 is NSQYPW and CDR2 is LRSPGD in the germline V gene (reference sequence). The sequenced CDR3 bases are TGCACCTGCAGTGTCGGGACTGGGGGGAACCAAGAC. It yields the protein CTCSVGTGGNQD. The CDR3 reads in full as CTCSVGTGGNQDTQYF.

Concerning this clone itself: Genes and germline are mouse. Partial CDR3 DNA: TGTGCCAGCAGTTTACAGGGGAACTCC. Translation: CASSLQGNS. The complete CDR3 protein is CASSLQGNSDYTF. The rearrangement links TRBV13-1 to TRBJ1-2; 7 positions agree with TRBD1. The read terminates 4 residues before the CDR3 end, so the remaining end is supplied by the germline J gene. After removal of 4 bases from V and 2 bases from J, the junction contained 2 bases not matched to a gene. The CDR3 contains 13 residues. Germline CDR1 reads NSHNY; CDR2 reads SYGAGN.

This clone was observed a few times. Here the gene names and germline are mouse. The CDR3 end falls 4 residues outside the read, so it is completed with the germline J gene. The V call is TRBV14, the J call TRBJ2-5; D may be TRBD1 (5 bases). The CDR3 spans 15 residues. Germline V CDR1 and CDR2: SGHDT, FRDEAV. CDR3 in amino acids: CASSLRGSTEDTQYF. Incomplete CDR3 DNA: TGTGCCAGCAGTTTACGGGGATCGACAGAAGAC.

Note on this clone: Gene names refer to mouse genes. The read is 4 residues too short to cover the CDR3 end, so that end is filled in from the germline J gene. The rearrangement links TRBV1 to TRBJ1-2; the match to TRBD1 covers 9 bases. V lost 1 base to trimming and J lost 2 bases; unmatched junction nucleotides: 2. This CDR3 spans 15 amino acids. CDR1 is NSQYPW and CDR2 is LRSPGD in the germline V gene (reference sequence). The CDR3 here is CTCSAGQGVNSDYTF. The sequenced part of the CDR3 DNA is TGCACCTGCAGTGCAGGACAGGGGGTGAACTCC.

To note about this clone: Germline and genes: mouse. With the read ending 4 residues before the CDR3 end, the germline J gene is used to fill in that end. Different DNA sequences within this sample yield the same CDR3. The rearrangement uses TRBV19 and TRBJ1-2, with TRBD1 matching 7 bases. Per germline, CDR1 FNHDT and CDR2 SITEND (reference sequence). The CDR3 is made up of 14 amino acids. J was trimmed by 2 bases and V by 5 bases; bases with no gene match: 6. CDR3 DNA, as far as it was read: TGTGCCAGCAGCATCGACAGGGCGAACTCC. Protein: CASSIDRANS. The entire CDR3 is CASSIDRANSDYTF.

Turning to this clone: Here the gene names and germline are mouse. The missing CDR3 end, 4 residues past where the read stops, is filled in from the germline J gene. The chain recombines TRBV13-3 with TRBJ2-5, with D possibly matching TRBD2 (7 bases). CDR3 size: 14 residues. Germline V gives CDR1 NNHDY, CDR2 SYVADS. The CDR3 sequence: CASSGPGGKDTQYF. The CDR3 DNA, read in part, is TGTGCCAGCTCCGGGCCTGGGGGCAAAGAC.

On this clone itself: Germline and genes: mouse. The read ends 4 residues before the CDR3 terminus; that terminus is restored from the germline J gene. The gene calls are TRBV13-3 and TRBJ2-3, with 11 nucleotides matching TRBD1. CDR1 and CDR2 (germline): NNHDY, SYVADS. The CDR3 runs 14 residues. The CDR3 loop is CASSRDRGGETLYF. The sequenced part of the CDR3 DNA is TGTGCCAGCAGTCGGGACAGGGGGGGAGAA.

This clone was seen more than once but under ten times. Gene labels here are mouse ones. Read sequence stops 4 residues before the CDR3 end, and the germline J gene provides the missing end. Other DNA sequences in this specimen translate into the identical CDR3. This rearrangement joins TRBV5 to TRBJ1-1; TRBD1 might be the D (5 bases). Looked up from germline, CDR1 is LGHNA and CDR2 is YNLKQL (reference sequence). Trimming cost V 2 bases and J 1 base, with 5 bases left between them. The length of the CDR3 is 13 residues. This CDR3 is CASSQRGNTEVFF. Partial CDR3 DNA: TGTGCCAGCAGCCAAAGGGGGAACACA.

This clone was counted at least ten times. Gene names are the mouse ones. The read stops 4 residues short of the end of the CDR3; the missing end is completed from the germline J gene. This CDR3 is also generated by other DNA sequences in the sample. V is TRBV13-1 and J is TRBJ1-2, with TRBD1 matching over 7 bases. The germline gives CDR1 NSHNY, CDR2 SYGAGN. V lost 0 bases and J lost 1; bases outside the gene matches: 0. This CDR3 contains 14 residues. The CDR3 sequence is CASSDDRGNSDYTF. The CDR3 bases that were read are TGTGCCAGCAGTGATGACAGGGGAAACTCC.

This clone appeared a few times. Gene names are the mouse ones. The sequence runs out 4 residues before the end of the CDR3; the remainder is reconstructed from the germline J gene. The rearrangement uses TRBV13-3 and TRBJ2-5; D is ambiguous. The CDR3 length is 13 residues. Germline CDR1 reads NNHDY; CDR2 reads SYVADS. With 0 bases removed from V and 2 bases from J, the gap between germline ends came to 4 bases. Incomplete CDR3 DNA: TGTGCCAGCAGTGATGCAATCCAAGAC. This translates into CASSDAIQD. The entire CDR3 protein reads CASSDAIQDTQYF.

Worth noting for this clone: Any gene name here is a mouse gene name. The read terminates 4 residues before the CDR3 end, so the remaining end is supplied by the germline J gene. The chain joins TRBV13-3 to TRBJ1-2; a weak D match, TRBD1 (5 bases). CDR1 and CDR2 from the germline V gene are NNHDY and SYVADS. With 1 base removed from V and 3 bases from J, the gap between germline ends came to 10 bases. CDR3 length: 14 residues. The CDR3 bases that were read are TGTGCCAGCAGTGATACCAGGGCCGACTCC. It specifies CASSDTRADS. The complete CDR3 sequence is CASSDTRADSDYTF.

About this clone: Gene names are the mouse ones. Read coverage stops 4 residues before the CDR3 terminus; the germline J gene supplies the remainder. The V call is TRBV13-1, the J call TRBJ2-3, with D perhaps matching TRBD1 (5 bases). Deletions cut 0 bases from V and 0 bases from J, with 11 bases between. Germline V gene sequence: CDR1 NSHNY, CDR2 SYGAGN. The CDR3 runs to 16 residues. The CDR3 is CASSDADSHSAETLYF. CDR3 DNA (partial): TGTGCCAGCAGTGATGCAGACAGTCATAGTGCAGAA.

This clone turned up a few times. Gene and germline names: mouse. The read ends 3 residues before the CDR3 terminus; that terminus is restored from the germline J gene. The chain carries TRBV1 and TRBJ1-6, with unresolved D. TRBJ1-6 falls under the ORF class, with uncertain function. The CDR3 sequence is 12 residues long. V lost 7 bases and J 3 bases, leaving 4 bases between the germline ends. Germline CDR1 is NSQYPW and CDR2 is LRSPGD (reference sequence). The CDR3 loop reads CTCNSYNSPLYF. CDR3 DNA, as far as it was read: TGCACCTGCAACAGCTATAATTCGCCC.

Notes on this clone: All gene names here are mouse names. The read stops 4 residues short of the end of the CDR3; the missing end is completed from the germline J gene. Other DNA sequences in the sample encode the same CDR3. The gene calls are TRBV13-1 and TRBJ2-1; TRBD2 might be the D (6 bases). Germline-derived CDR1 and CDR2 are NSHNY and SYGAGN. The CDR3 runs to 13 residues. V shed 1 base and J shed 5 bases, with 7 bases lying between them. CDR3 bases read: TGTGCCAGCAGTGATCCTGGGGATGCT. Protein product: CASSDPGDA. The entire CDR3 sequence reads CASSDPGDAEQFF.

To note about this clone: Gene names denote mouse genes. Read data end 4 residues before the CDR3 end; the end is taken from the germline J gene. The chain uses TRBV13-2 and TRBJ1-1, with D perhaps matching TRBD1 (6 bases). Germline loops: CDR1 NNHNN, CDR2 SYGAGS (reference sequence). The CDR3 extends over 13 amino acids. The DNA read from the CDR3 is TGTGCCAGCGGTGGAAACAGGGCCCCA. Protein sequence: CASGGNRAP. From start to end, the CDR3 is CASGGNRAPEVFF.

This clone has more than one count but fewer than ten. The gene symbols are mouse symbols. The sequence runs out 4 residues before the end of the CDR3; the remainder is reconstructed from the germline J gene. The chain combines TRBV13-1 with TRBJ1-1; a possible D gene is TRBD1 (6 bases). CDR1 and CDR2 (germline): NSHNY, SYGAGN. Trimming left V 3 bases short and J 0 bases short, with 12 bases between. This CDR3 region has 15 residues. CDR3: CASSVRDTSNTEVFF. Partial CDR3 DNA: TGTGCCAGCAGTGTCCGGGACACTTCAAACACA.

This clone was picked up a small number of times. Genes and germline are mouse. The CDR3 bases that were read are TGCACCTGCAGTCCGGACTGGGGGGGCGCTTGGGAC. The encoded protein is CTCSPDWGGAWD. From start to end, the CDR3 is CTCSPDWGGAWDTQYF. The V call is TRBV1, the J call TRBJ2-5, with TRBD2 identical over 13 bases. The observed sequence ends 4 residues before the CDR3 terminus, with the missing tail filled in from the germline J gene. The CDR3 has 16 residues. The germline gives CDR1 NSQYPW, CDR2 LRSPGD (reference sequence).